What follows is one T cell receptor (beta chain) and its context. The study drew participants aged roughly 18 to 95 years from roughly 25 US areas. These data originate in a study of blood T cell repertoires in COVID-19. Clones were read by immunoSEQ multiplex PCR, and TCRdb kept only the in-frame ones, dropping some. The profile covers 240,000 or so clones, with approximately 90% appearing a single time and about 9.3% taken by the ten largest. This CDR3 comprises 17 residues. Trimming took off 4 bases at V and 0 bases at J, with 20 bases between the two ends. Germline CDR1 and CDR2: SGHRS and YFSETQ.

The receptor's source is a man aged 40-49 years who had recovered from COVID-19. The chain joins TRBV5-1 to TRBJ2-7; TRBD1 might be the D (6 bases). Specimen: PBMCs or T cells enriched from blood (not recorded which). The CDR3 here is CASSPGYGQKNSYEQYF. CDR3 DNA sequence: TGCGCCAGCAGCCCTGGGTACGGACAGAAGAACTCCTACGAGCAGTACTTC.